A single sample is the source of the 27 T cell receptor beta chains below, sequenced in a study of OX40 agonist ivuxolimab in advanced cancers. Assay used: immunoSEQ multiplex PCR; TCRdb lists only in-frame clones, some missing. The table has 55,000 to 90,000 clones, around 86% seen once. The sequences come from CD4+ or CD8+ T cells sorted from blood, collected in a trial of the OX40 agonist ivuxolimab. The receptors stem from an adult with an advanced solid tumor such as melanoma, head and neck, liver or kidney cancer.

V gene TRBV7-8 combines with J gene TRBJ1-4; unclear D gene. The V end lost 1 base, the J end lost 8 bases, and 11 bases lay between the germline ends. Germline-derived CDR1 and CDR2 are SGHVS and FQNEAQ. The CDR3 totals 14 residues. DNA of the CDR3: TGTGCCAGCAGCTTAGTGCAGGCGGGAGAAAAACTGTTTTTT. Translated, it gives CASSLVQAGEKLFF.

This rearrangement joins TRBV14 to TRBJ2-1; D may be TRBD2 (6 bases). The germline V and J ends were trimmed by 0 bases and 9 bases, with 15 bases remaining between them. Germline assignment: CDR1 SGHDN and CDR2 FVKESK. The CDR3 has 15 amino acids. The CDR3 loop reads CASSQELWVGGEQFF. The CDR3 nucleotides read TGTGCCAGCAGCCAAGAACTGTGGGTGGGAGGTGAGCAGTTCTTC.

The V and J genes are TRBV5-1 and TRBJ2-5; either TRBD1 or TRBD2 may supply D (6 bases each). V was trimmed by 0 bases and J by 2 bases, leaving 11 bases between them. The CDR3 runs 15 residues. Germline-derived CDR1 and CDR2 are SGHRS and YFSETQ. The CDR3 DNA is TGCGCCAGCAGCTTGGTCGGGGGCCTACAAGAGACCCAGTACTTC. It encodes CASSLVGGLQETQYF. The full variable domain, its missing parts supplied by reference TRBV5-1 and TRBJ2-5, is KAGVTQTPRYLIKTRGQQVTLSCSPISGHRSVSWYQQTPGQGLQFLFEYFSETQRNKGNFPGRFSGRQFSNSRSEMNVSTLELGDSALYLCASSLVGGLQETQYFGPGTRLLVL.

This clone appeared once. J is TRBJ1-6 and V is TRBV28; possible D gene TRBD1, 5 bases. CDR1 and CDR2 from the germline V gene are MDHEN and SYDVKM. The CDR3 spans 16 residues. Trimming took 7 bases from V and 0 from J, leaving 13 bases between them. The CDR3 nucleotides read TGTGCCAGCACCAGATGGGGGGACTCCTATAATTCACCCCTCCACTTT. This gives the protein CASTRWGDSYNSPLHF. The whole variable domain, filled in from reference TRBV28 and TRBJ1-6, reads DVKVTQSSRYLVKRTGEKVFLECVQDMDHENMFWYRQDPGLGLRLIYFSYDVKMKEKGDIPEGYSVSREKKERFSLILESASTNQTSMYLCASTRWGDSYNSPLHFGNGTRLTVT.

This chain connects TRBV7-8 to TRBJ2-6; D is undetermined. Looked up from germline, CDR1 is SGHVS and CDR2 is FQNEAQ. The CDR3 sequence is 14 residues long. Trimming took 3 bases from V and 4 from J, leaving 7 bases between them. The CDR3, as DNA: TGTGCCAGCAGCTTCATCCCCGGGGCCAACGTCCTGACTTTC. Translated: CASSFIPGANVLTF.

V gene TRBV18 combines with J gene TRBJ1-2; 7 bases are a match to TRBD1. After removal of 5 bases from V and 4 bases from J, the junction contained 10 bases not matched to a gene. The germline V gene has CDR1 KGHSH and CDR2 LQKENI. CDR3 length: 15 residues. The CDR3 DNA reads TGTGCCAGCTCAGCCCAAAACCGGGACAGCTATGGCTACACCTTC. The encoded protein is CASSAQNRDSYGYTF.

This chain uses TRBV27 with TRBJ2-5; possible D gene TRBD2, 5 bases. The CDR3 is 12 residues long. Between the trimmed V and J ends, which lost 8 bases and 5 bases, there was a span of 12 bases. Germline CDR1 and CDR2: MNHEY and SMNVEV (reference sequence). CDR3 region: CASSLSGETQYF. In nucleotides, the CDR3 is TGTGCCAGCTCTTTGAGCGGCGAGACCCAGTACTTC.

This clone was seen a handful of times. The V gene is TRBV2, the J gene TRBJ1-1; possible D gene TRBD1, 5 bases. V was shortened by 5 bases and J by 2 bases, with 9 bases between the two germline ends. Germline V CDR1 and CDR2: SNHLY, FYNNEI. This CDR3 has 13 residues. The CDR3 nucleotides read TGTGCCAGCAGTCAACAGGTAAACACTGAAGCTTTCTTT. As protein: CASSQQVNTEAFF. The entire variable domain, with the rest obtained from reference TRBV2 and TRBJ1-1, is as follows: EPEVTQTPSHQVTQMGQEVILRCVPISNHLYFYWYRQILGQKVEFLVSFYNNEISEKSEIFDDQFSVERPDGSNFTLKIRSTKLEDSAMYFCASSQQVNTEAFFGQGTRLTVV.

DNA for the CDR3: TGTGCCAGCAGCCCTCTTCAGGCCAGGACCTATAATTCACCCCTCCACTTT. Its protein is CASSPLQARTYNSPLHF. The rearrangement links TRBV5-6 to TRBJ1-6; D gene ambiguous. The germline V gene has CDR1 SGHDT and CDR2 YYEEEE. The CDR3 contains 17 residues. Deletions cut 4 bases from V and 2 bases from J, with 16 bases between.

This clone was counted only a few times. The V gene is TRBV5-4, the J gene TRBJ2-1, with 8 bases fitting TRBD2. Germline values: CDR1 SGHNT, CDR2 YYREEE (reference sequence). The CDR3 totals 15 residues. The junction had 8 bases not matched to a gene; V was cut back by 0 bases and J by 9 bases. CDR3 region: CASSLAGGRSGEQFF. CDR3 sequence (DNA): TGTGCCAGCAGCTTGGCGGGCGGGAGGTCCGGTGAGCAGTTCTTC.

V and J are TRBV5-1 and TRBJ2-1; D remains unclear. This CDR3 comprises 13 residues. Trimming pared 5 bases from V and 4 bases from J, leaving 10 bases between. Germline CDR1 is SGHRS and CDR2 is YFSETQ. CDR3 loop: CASRRELYNEQFF. CDR3 DNA: TGCGCCAGCAGACGAGAGTTATACAATGAGCAGTTCTTC.

The V gene is TRBV5-1, the J gene TRBJ1-2, with D possibly TRBD1 on 5 matching bases. Per germline, CDR1 SGHRS and CDR2 YFSETQ. This CDR3 is built from 13 residues. Trimming took off 0 bases at V and 5 bases at J, with 8 bases between the two ends. CDR3 nucleotides: TGCGCCAGCAGCTTGGGGACACTTTATGGCTACACCTTC. It codes for CASSLGTLYGYTF.

This chain connects TRBV9 to TRBJ2-1; 11 bases are shared with TRBD2. CDR1 is SGDLS and CDR2 is YYNGEE in the germline V gene. This CDR3 has 15 amino acids. V gave up 4 bases and J gave up 5 bases; unmatched junction bases: 5. The CDR3 sequence is CASSLRLAGNNEQFF. CDR3 in DNA: TGTGCCAGCAGCCTAAGACTAGCGGGAAACAATGAGCAGTTCTTC.

This clone was seen a few times. J is TRBJ1-6 and V is TRBV7-2; D is unclear. Trimming removed 5 bases from V and 7 bases from J, with 9 bases in between. The CDR3 contains 13 residues. The germline V gene encodes CDR1 SGHTA and CDR2 FQGNSA. CDR3 DNA: TGTGCCAGCAGCCTCATACAGAATTCACCCCTCCACTTT. Protein sequence: CASSLIQNSPLHF.

The chain joins TRBV9 to TRBJ1-4; no reliable D call. V shed 0 bases and J shed 8 bases, with 8 bases lying between them. The CDR3 loop spans 13 amino acids. The V gene's germline CDR1 is SGDLS and CDR2 YYNGEE. For the CDR3, the DNA is TGTGCCAGCAGCGTAGCTACTAGAGAAAAACTGTTTTTT. The encoded protein is CASSVATREKLFF.

The chain couples TRBV19 to TRBJ2-1; 7 nucleotides line up with TRBD2. The CDR3 contains 12 residues. Germline V lookup: CDR1 LNHDA, CDR2 SQIVND (reference sequence). Trimming removed 4 bases from V and 9 bases from J; junction bases left unmatched: 3. The CDR3 sequence: CASSTSGIEQFF. The CDR3, as DNA: TGTGCCAGTAGTACCAGCGGGATTGAGCAGTTCTTC. Based on the CDR3 plus reference TRBV19 and TRBJ2-1, the full variable domain is DGGITQSPKYLFRKEGQNVTLSCEQNLNHDAMYWYRQDPGQGLRLIYYSQIVNDFQKGDIAEGYSVSREKKESFPLTVTSAQKNPTAFYLCASSTSGIEQFFGPGTRLTVL.

This clone was detected only a few times. This CDR3 is also generated by other DNA sequences in the sample. The chain links TRBV2 to TRBJ1-1; D unresolved. Germline-derived CDR1 and CDR2 are SNHLY and FYNNEI. V was pared by 6 bases and J by 1 base, with 6 bases between. The CDR3 contains 12 residues. The DNA of the CDR3 is TGTGCCAGCAGGGTTTCGAACACTGAAGCTTTCTTT. This encodes CASRVSNTEAFF.

CDR3 DNA: TGTGCCAGCGCGGAAGGACAGCACACTGAAGCTTTCTTT. Translated: CASAEGQHTEAFF. This chain uses TRBV7-3 with TRBJ1-1, with D tentatively TRBD1 (6 bases). This CDR3 has 13 amino acids. Looked up from germline, CDR1 is SGHTA and CDR2 is FQGTGA. V was shortened by 8 bases and J by 3 bases, with 13 bases between the two germline ends.

This sequence joins TRBV21-1 and TRBJ2-4; TRBD2 is taken as the D call from the table, unchecked against the DNA. TRBV21-1 is assigned pseudogene status. This CDR3 has 16 residues. CDR3 DNA sequence: TGTGCCATCCCCCCGGAGGCAGAAAAAGCCAAAAACATTCAGTACTTC. The encoded protein is CAIPPEAEKAKNIQYF.

The J gene is TRBJ1-5, the V gene TRBV6-6, with a possible D match to TRBD1 (5 bases). The CDR3 extends over 15 amino acids. Germline CDR1 is MNHNY and CDR2 is SVGAGI (reference sequence). V was pared by 2 bases and J by 3 bases, with 11 bases between. CDR3 nucleotide sequence: TGTGCCAGCAGTTACGGTGGGGGTACCAATCAGCCCCAGCATTTT. Protein: CASSYGGGTNQPQHF.

The chain has TRBV6-6 and TRBJ1-5; a possible D gene is TRBD1 (5 bases). This CDR3 spans 14 amino acids. CDR1 MNHNY and CDR2 SVGAGI come from the germline V gene (reference sequence). Deletions cut 5 bases from V and 9 bases from J, with 17 bases between. The CDR3 here is CASSHRGGEWPQHF. The CDR3 bases are TGTGCCAGCAGTCACCGGGGGGGTGAATGGCCCCAGCATTTT.

A few counts support this clone. The genes are TRBV27 and TRBJ1-1; no firm D call. There are 15 residues in the CDR3. Germline V gives CDR1 MNHEY, CDR2 SMNVEV (reference sequence). V shed 5 bases and J shed 1 base, with 14 bases lying between them. The CDR3 reads CASSAHPGGNTEAFF. Here the CDR3 DNA reads TGTGCCAGCAGTGCACATCCCGGCGGGAACACTGAAGCTTTCTTT.

V is TRBV15 and J is TRBJ1-5; 9 bases fit TRBD1. Germline V CDR1 and CDR2: LNHNV, YYDKDF (reference sequence). V was pared by 1 base and J by 4 bases, with 2 bases of the junction left unmatched. The CDR3 extends over 15 amino acids. Written as DNA, the CDR3 is TGTGCCACCAGCAGAGGACAGGGGGAAAATCAGCCCCAGCATTTT. It codes for CATSRGQGENQPQHF.

V usage is TRBV27 and J usage is TRBJ1-6; a weak D match, TRBD1 (5 bases). The CDR3 spans 15 residues. Between the trimmed V and J ends, which lost 5 bases and 6 bases, there was a span of 14 bases. Germline assignment: CDR1 MNHEY and CDR2 SMNVEV (reference sequence). Written as DNA, the CDR3 is TGTGCCAGCAGTACCCGCCCTCAGGGTAATTCACCCCTCCACTTT. Translated: CASSTRPQGNSPLHF.

The chain is built from TRBV30 and TRBJ1-2, with D unresolved. The V gene's germline CDR1 is GTSNPN and CDR2 SVGIG (reference sequence). CDR3 length equals 14 residues. V gave up 0 bases and J gave up 6 bases, with 14 bases separating them. The CDR3 here is CAWSVGGKVDGYTF. As DNA, the CDR3 is TGTGCCTGGAGTGTAGGAGGGAAGGTTGATGGCTACACCTTC. Full variable domain (remainder filled in from reference TRBV30 and TRBJ1-2): SQTIHQWPATLVQPVGSPLSLECTVEGTSNPNLYWYRQAAGRGLQLLFYSVGIGQISSEVPQNLSASRPQDRQFILSSKKLLLSDSGFYLCAWSVGGKVDGYTFGSGTRLTVV.

V and J are TRBV11-2 and TRBJ2-1; 9 bases line up with TRBD2. From germline, CDR1 is SGHAT and CDR2 FQNNGV. CDR3 length: 15 residues. J was trimmed by 5 bases and V by 1 base; bases with no gene match: 3. CDR3 protein: CASSLVLAGNNEQFF. CDR3 bases: TGTGCCAGCAGCTTAGTCCTAGCGGGGAACAATGAGCAGTTCTTC.

The chain's CDR3 is CASSSLAGGDNEQFF. The CDR3, as DNA: TGTGCCAGCAGTTCTCTAGCGGGGGGAGACAATGAGCAGTTCTTC. This rearrangement joins TRBV28 to TRBJ2-1; 11 bases align to TRBD2. The germline V gene has CDR1 MDHEN and CDR2 SYDVKM. V gave up 4 bases and J gave up 5 bases; unmatched junction bases: 4. The CDR3 spans 15 residues.